These 31 T cell receptor beta chains share one sample of origin, sequenced in a study of T cells in Graves' hyperthyroidism and ophthalmopathy. The source material, RNA transcripts, was used to amplify TCR beta CDR3 regions. Primed by the HTBI set, a first-round RT-PCR was run on the TCR CDR3. One entry per CDR3 protein, called by TCRdb with MiXCR from the multiplex PCR reads. The data contain hundreds of thousands of distinct CDR3 sequences, around 40% of them singletons. Sequences were obtained from blood. The receptors derive from a woman in her forties with Graves' hyperthyroidism.

About this clonotype itself: A junction end diverges from the germline sequence, so it may reflect a read error. The rearrangement uses TRBV5-1 and TRBJ1-2; the D is unclear. The CDR3 consists of 14 residues. Germline loops: CDR1 SGHRS, CDR2 YFSETQ. The CDR3 nucleotides are TGCGCCAGCAGCTTGGAAGCCGGGTATGATGGCCACACCTTC. This gives the protein CASSLEAGYDGHTF.

The chain employs TRBV5-1 and TRBJ1-2, with D unresolved. The length of the CDR3 is 13 residues. Germline V lookup: CDR1 SGHRS, CDR2 YFSETQ. V dropped 1 base and J dropped 8 bases, with 12 bases sitting between them. In DNA, the CDR3 is TGCGCCAGCAGCTTGTCACATGGGGAGGGCTACACCTTC. This encodes CASSLSHGEGYTF. Together with reference TRBV5-1 and TRBJ1-2, the CDR3 gives the full variable domain: KAGVTQTPRYLIKTRGQQVTLSCSPISGHRSVSWYQQTPGQGLQFLFEYFSETQRNKGNFPGRFSGRQFSNSRSEMNVSTLELGDSALYLCASSLSHGEGYTFGSGTRLTVV.

The V gene is TRBV3-1, the J gene TRBJ1-1, with D unresolved. Trimming cost V 0 bases and J 6 bases, with 8 bases left between them. Germline CDR1 is LGHDT and CDR2 is YNNKEL (reference sequence). The CDR3 is 13 amino acids. The CDR3 is CASSQEAGSEAFF. In DNA form, the CDR3 reads TGTGCCAGCAGCCAAGAAGCCGGATCTGAAGCTTTCTTT. The full variable domain, with the rest looked up from reference TRBV3-1 and TRBJ1-1, is DTAVSQTPKYLVTQMGNDKSIKCEQNLGHDTMYWYKQDSKKFLKIMFSYNNKELIINETVPNRFSPKSPDKAHLNLHINSLELGDSAVYFCASSQEAGSEAFFGQGTRLTVV.

The chain couples TRBV28 to TRBJ1-4; TRBD1 might be the D (6 bases). The V end lost 5 bases, the J end lost 5 bases, and 18 bases lay between the germline ends. This CDR3 contains 16 residues. The germline V gene has CDR1 MDHEN and CDR2 SYDVKM. CDR3 protein: CASSRSQDRRNEKLFF. As DNA, the CDR3 is TGTGCCAGCAGTCGCTCCCAAGACAGGAGAAATGAAAAACTGTTTTTT.

The table lists this clonotype with a few counts. The chain employs TRBV19 and TRBJ2-7; 14 nucleotides match TRBD2. Trimming cost V 4 bases and J 5 bases; bases outside gene matches: 13. Germline V CDR1 and CDR2: LNHDA, SQIVND (reference sequence). The CDR3 extends over 18 amino acids. In DNA form, the CDR3 reads TGTGCCAGTAGTACCGATCTACCCAGGACTAGCGGGAGGAACGAGCAGTACTTC. Amino acid sequence: CASSTDLPRTSGRNEQYF.

In this sample, this clonotype turned up once. This CDR3 reads CASKASGARPGANVLTF. In DNA, the CDR3 is TGCGCCAGCAAGGCCAGCGGGGCGCGCCCTGGGGCCAACGTCCTGACTTTC. The chain links TRBV10-2 to TRBJ2-6; 7 nucleotides line up with TRBD2. The V gene's germline CDR1 is WSHSY and CDR2 SAAADI. This CDR3 comprises 17 residues. The V segment lost 7 bases and the J segment 2 bases; nucleotides outside the gene matches: 11.

This chain links TRBV11-2 with TRBJ2-7, with TRBD1 matching over 8 bases. This CDR3 is 18 amino acids long. Trimming took 4 bases from V and 2 from J; bases not matched to a gene: 16. The V gene's germline CDR1 is SGHAT and CDR2 FQNNGV. CDR3 protein: CASSYRGQAINEAYEQYF. The CDR3 DNA sequence: TGTGCCAGCAGCTACCGGGGACAGGCGATAAATGAAGCCTACGAGCAGTACTTC. Complete variable domain (other parts from reference TRBV11-2 and TRBJ2-7): EAGVAQSPRYKIIEKRQSVAFWCNPISGHATLYWYQQILGQGPKLLIQFQNNGVVDDSQLPKDRFSAERLKGVDSTLKIQPAKLEDSAVYLCASSYRGQAINEAYEQYFGPGTRLTVT.

This clonotype was seen repeatedly, ten times or more. This chain links TRBV7-3 with TRBJ1-2; TRBD1 might be the D (6 bases). Germline assignment: CDR1 SGHTA and CDR2 FQGTGA. Trimming removed 5 bases at V and 2 bases at J, with 15 bases between. The CDR3 runs to 15 residues. In DNA form, the CDR3 reads TGTGCCAGCAGCCCGTCGACAGGAAACAACTATGGCTACACCTTC. Translated, it gives CASSPSTGNNYGYTF.

This clonotype has at least ten counts. The chain couples TRBV27 to TRBJ1-4, with D maybe TRBD1 (5 bases). Trimming took 3 bases from V and 8 from J, leaving 10 bases between them. CDR3 length equals 13 residues. Germline assignment: CDR1 MNHEY and CDR2 SMNVEV (reference sequence). CDR3 bases: TGTGCCAGCAGTTTCCCCCGACAGGAAAAACTGTTTTTT. Its protein is CASSFPRQEKLFF.

The chain has TRBV20-1 and TRBJ2-1; 10 positions agree with TRBD2. The CDR3 loop spans 14 amino acids. Germline lookup yields CDR1 DFQATT and CDR2 SNEGSKA (reference sequence). V shed 3 bases, J shed 4 bases, and the junction held 3 bases outside the gene matches. The chain's CDR3 is CSARGAGGYNEQFF. DNA of the CDR3: TGCAGTGCTAGGGGAGCGGGGGGGTACAATGAGCAGTTCTTC.

V is TRBV20-1 and J is TRBJ1-3; a possible D gene is TRBD1 (5 bases). The CDR3 has 14 amino acids. The ends were cut back, 5 bases at V and 0 bases at J, with 11 bases in the middle. Germline CDR1 DFQATT, CDR2 SNEGSKA (reference sequence). Here the CDR3 DNA reads TGCAGTGCTCCCGGGGCCTCCTCTGGAAACACCATATATTTT. Its protein is CSAPGASSGNTIYF.

In this sample, this clonotype turned up many times. The rearrangement joins TRBV24-1 to TRBJ1-2; maybe TRBD1 (5 bases). CDR1 and CDR2 from the germline V gene are KGHDR and SFDVKD. Trimming took 2 bases from V and 8 from J, leaving 11 bases between them. The CDR3 contains 13 residues. The CDR3 DNA reads TGTGCCACCAGTGATTACTCAGGGTTCGGCTACACCTTC. It specifies CATSDYSGFGYTF.

This clonotype was seen ten or more times. The chain couples TRBV7-2 to TRBJ2-7; 7 positions agree with TRBD2. Germline trimming cut 0 bases from V and 4 bases from J; bases unmatched to any gene: 6. Germline CDR1 and CDR2: SGHTA and FQGNSA. The CDR3 has 15 amino acids. The CDR3 is CASSLAGAGPYEQYF. CDR3 nucleotides: TGTGCCAGCAGCTTAGCGGGAGCGGGACCATACGAGCAGTACTTC.

This clonotype was seen a few times. This rearrangement joins TRBV5-4 to TRBJ2-2; the D gene could be TRBD1 or TRBD2 (5 bases each). The CDR3 covers 14 residues. Germline V gives CDR1 SGHNT, CDR2 YYREEE (reference sequence). V gave up 9 bases and J gave up 5 bases, with 17 bases separating them. The CDR3 nucleotides are TGTGCCACAGCCGAAGGGACCAGGACCGGGGAGCTGTTTTTT. Translation: CATAEGTRTGELFF.

CDR3 loop: CSLRTGDGETQYF. Written as DNA, the CDR3 is TGCAGCCTTCGGACAGGGGACGGAGAGACCCAGTACTTC. V is TRBV29-1 and J is TRBJ2-5, with 9 bases identical to TRBD1. V was clipped by 8 bases and J by 4 bases; unmatched bases: 8. CDR1 SQVTM and CDR2 ANQGSEA come from the germline V gene. The CDR3 spans 13 residues.

As to this clonotype: A much larger clonotype is one base distant, so this may be a read error. The chain is built from TRBV7-3 and TRBJ1-1; no reliable D call. CDR1 is SGHTA and CDR2 is FQGTGA in the germline V gene. This CDR3 is built from 15 residues. The CDR3 DNA is TGTGCCAGCAGCTTAAGTTTGGCTGAGAACGCTGAAGCTTTCTTT. Amino acid sequence: CASSLSLAENAEAFF.

This clonotype was found many times. An end of the junction differs from the germline gene, which may be a read error. The chain employs TRBV10-3 and TRBJ1-1; TRBD1 matches 9 bases. Per the germline V gene, CDR1 is ENHRY and CDR2 is SYGVKD. This CDR3 contains 14 residues. The CDR3 nucleotides read TGTGCCATCAGCGGCGGACAGGGGAACCCTGAAGCTTTCTTT. This encodes CAISGGQGNPEAFF.

The chain recombines TRBV6-5 with TRBJ1-1; D gene unclear. V dropped 8 bases and J dropped 4 bases, with 14 bases sitting between them. Germline CDR1 and CDR2: MNHEY and SVGAGI. The CDR3 spans 13 residues. As DNA, the CDR3 is TGTGCCAGCTCCACCAAGGCTGGCACTGAAGCTTTCTTT. This translates into CASSTKAGTEAFF.

V is TRBV25-1 and J is TRBJ2-7; 7 bases line up with TRBD1. Per germline, CDR1 MGHDK and CDR2 SYGVNS. The CDR3 length is 14 residues. J was trimmed by 2 bases and V by 8 bases; bases with no gene match: 9. This CDR3 reads CASAPGQFTYEQYF. DNA of the CDR3: TGTGCCAGCGCCCCGGGACAGTTTACCTACGAGCAGTACTTC.

The CDR3 bases are TGTGCCAGCAGTGCTACAATGGGACACTATAGCAATCAGCCCCAGCATTTT. Encoded protein: CASSATMGHYSNQPQHF. The V gene is TRBV6-2 or TRBV6-3, the J gene TRBJ1-5, with D tentatively TRBD1 (6 bases). The V and J ends lost 5 bases and 0 bases respectively, with 17 bases between them. Germline V gene sequence: CDR1 MNHEY, CDR2 SVGEGT. CDR3 length: 17 amino acids.

This clonotype was counted many times. The junction shows a germline mismatch at one end, possibly a read error. The V call is TRBV20-1, the J call TRBJ1-2; D is possibly TRBD1 (5 bases). Germline lookup yields CDR1 DFQATT and CDR2 SNEGSKA (reference sequence). This CDR3 is built from 12 residues. The CDR3 region has the DNA TGCAGTGCTAGAAATGGGGGAACAGCCCCACACTTC. The encoded protein is CSARNGGTAPHF.

As regards this clonotype: A read error may produce the germline difference seen at one junction end. The V and J genes are TRBV5-1 and TRBJ1-1; D is unclear. Germline V gene lookup returns CDR1 SGHRS and CDR2 YFSETQ. This CDR3 comprises 14 residues. CDR3 coding DNA: TGTGCCAGCAGAAGTTATTTGAGAGACACTGAAGCTTTCTTT. It yields the protein CASRSYLRDTEAFF.

With respect to this clonotype: A much larger clone differs from this one at a single base, so this may be a read error. In this CDR3 the conserved last residue, phenylalanine or tryptophan, is missing, so a read error is likely. The chain links TRBV12-3 or TRBV12-4 to TRBJ2-7; weak D call: TRBD1 (5 bases). V lost 6 bases and J lost 5, with 17 bases in between. The CDR3 totals 14 residues. CDR3 sequence: CASSAPWGRNEQYL. CDR3 nucleotides: TGTGCCAGCAGCGCTCCATGGGGCAGGAACGAGCAGTACCTC.

Details on this clonotype: A junction boundary mismatches the germline segment, possibly from a read error. The chain is built from TRBV7-2 and TRBJ2-7; no firm D call. The CDR3 is 16 amino acids. Germline values: CDR1 SGHTA, CDR2 FQGNSA. The DNA of the CDR3 is TGCGCCAGCAGCCAAGCTTTATATACCCAGGCCTACGAGCAGTACTTC. Amino acids: CASSQALYTQAYEQYF.

There are a few counts of this clonotype. The chain links TRBV5-5 to TRBJ2-7; TRBD1 aligns across 9 bases. V lost 1 base, J lost 6 bases, and 5 bases stayed unmatched. The germline gives CDR1 SGHKS, CDR2 YYEKEE (reference sequence). CDR3 length: 14 amino acids. In DNA, the CDR3 is TGTGCCAGCAGCTTGTGGACAGGGGTGGGCGAGCAGTACTTC. Protein product: CASSLWTGVGEQYF.

This clonotype turned up a few times. The J gene is TRBJ2-7, the V gene TRBV6-5; D perhaps matches TRBD2 (5 bases). Germline V gene sequence: CDR1 MNHEY, CDR2 SVGAGI. The CDR3 length is 16 residues. V gave up 3 bases and J gave up 1 base, with 16 bases separating them. CDR3 nucleotide sequence: TGTGCCAGCAGTTATGAGAGGGCCTGGCGGTCCTACGAGCAGTACTTC. It translates to CASSYERAWRSYEQYF.

In this sample, this clonotype turned up a few times. This chain joins TRBV4-1 and TRBJ1-1; D ambiguous. The CDR3 runs to 15 residues. The V gene's germline CDR1 is MGHRA and CDR2 YSYEKL. The ends were cut back, 2 bases at V and 0 bases at J, with 10 bases in the middle. The CDR3, as DNA: TGCGCCAGCAGCCAAAGAGGGCCAATGAACACTGAAGCTTTCTTT. This gives the protein CASSQRGPMNTEAFF.

V is TRBV6-2 or TRBV6-3 and J is TRBJ2-7; 8 bases align to TRBD1. V lost 0 bases to trimming and J lost 0 bases; unmatched junction nucleotides: 7. The CDR3 is 17 amino acids. CDR1 and CDR2 (germline): MNHEY, SVGEGT. CDR3 nucleotides: TGTGCCAGCAGTTACTCCCAGGACAGGGAACTCTCCTACGAGCAGTACTTC. Translation gives CASSYSQDRELSYEQYF.

This chain uses TRBV24-1 with TRBJ2-7, with 9 bases identical to TRBD1. Germline-derived CDR1 and CDR2 are KGHDR and SFDVKD. The CDR3 totals 13 residues. The ends lost 10 bases at V and 3 bases at J; junction bases unmatched: 6. The DNA of the CDR3 is TGTGCCACAGGGACAGGGTATTTCTACGAGCAGTACTTC. Its protein product is CATGTGYFYEQYF.

This clonotype was found many times. The chain employs TRBV20-1 and TRBJ2-7; D not resolved. Germline CDR1 and CDR2: DFQATT and SNEGSKA (reference sequence). The CDR3 loop spans 13 amino acids. V dropped 5 bases and J dropped 4 bases, with 15 bases sitting between them. CDR3 DNA: TGCAGTGCTCTAGGGTCGGACGTATACGAGCAGTACTTC. Its protein is CSALGSDVYEQYF.

The chain has TRBV24-1 and TRBJ1-2, with D hard to call. The CDR3 runs 13 residues. CDR1 and CDR2 (germline): KGHDR, SFDVKD. Trimming shortened V by 2 bases and J by 6 bases, and 9 bases separated the two germline ends. The CDR3 DNA follows: TGTGCCACCAGTGATTCCAGCCGAAATGGCTACACCTTC. Its protein is CATSDSSRNGYTF.